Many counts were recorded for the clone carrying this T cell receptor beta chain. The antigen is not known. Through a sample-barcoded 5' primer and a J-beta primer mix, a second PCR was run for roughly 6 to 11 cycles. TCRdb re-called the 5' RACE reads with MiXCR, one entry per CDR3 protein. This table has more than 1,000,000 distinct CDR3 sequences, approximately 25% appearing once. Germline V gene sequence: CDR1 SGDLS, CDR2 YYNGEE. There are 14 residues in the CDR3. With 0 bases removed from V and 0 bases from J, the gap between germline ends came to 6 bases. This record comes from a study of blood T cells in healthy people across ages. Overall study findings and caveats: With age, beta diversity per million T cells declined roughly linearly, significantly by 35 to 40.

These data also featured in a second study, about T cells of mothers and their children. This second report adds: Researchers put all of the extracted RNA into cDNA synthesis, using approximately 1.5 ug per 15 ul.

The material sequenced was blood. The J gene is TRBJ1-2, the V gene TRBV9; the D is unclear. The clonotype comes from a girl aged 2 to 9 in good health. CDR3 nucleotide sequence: TGTGCCAGCAGCGTAGAAACAGCTAACTATGGCTACACCTTC. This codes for CASSVETANYGYTF.